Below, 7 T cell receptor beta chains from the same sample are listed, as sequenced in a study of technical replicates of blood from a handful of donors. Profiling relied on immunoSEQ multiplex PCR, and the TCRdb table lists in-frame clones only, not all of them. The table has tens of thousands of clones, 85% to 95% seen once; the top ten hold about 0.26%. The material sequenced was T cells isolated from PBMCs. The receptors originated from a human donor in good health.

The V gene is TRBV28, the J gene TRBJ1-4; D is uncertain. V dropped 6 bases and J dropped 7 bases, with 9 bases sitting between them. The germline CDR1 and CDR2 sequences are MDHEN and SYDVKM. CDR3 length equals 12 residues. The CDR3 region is CASSHPGEKLFF. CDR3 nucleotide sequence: TGTGCCAGCAGCCATCCGGGTGAAAAACTGTTTTTT.

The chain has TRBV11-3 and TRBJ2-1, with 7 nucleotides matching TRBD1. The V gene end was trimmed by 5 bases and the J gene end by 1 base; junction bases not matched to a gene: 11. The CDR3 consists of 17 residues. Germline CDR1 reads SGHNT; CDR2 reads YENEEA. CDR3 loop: CASSQDDRVISYNEQFF. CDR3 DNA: TGTGCCAGCAGCCAGGACGACAGGGTAATTTCCTACAATGAGCAGTTCTTC.

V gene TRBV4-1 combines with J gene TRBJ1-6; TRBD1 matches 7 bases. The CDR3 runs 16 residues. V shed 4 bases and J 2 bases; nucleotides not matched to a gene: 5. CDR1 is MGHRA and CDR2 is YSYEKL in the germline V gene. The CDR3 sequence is CASSPRDSAYNSPLHF. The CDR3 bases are TGCGCCAGCAGCCCCCGGGACAGCGCCTATAATTCACCCCTCCACTTT.

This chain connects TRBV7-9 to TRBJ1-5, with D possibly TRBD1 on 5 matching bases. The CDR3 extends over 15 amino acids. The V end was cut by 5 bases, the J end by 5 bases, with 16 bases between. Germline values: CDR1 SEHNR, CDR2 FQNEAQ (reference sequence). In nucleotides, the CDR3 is TGTGCCAGCAGCCCCACTGACGGGGGTGATCAGCCCCAGCATTTT. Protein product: CASSPTDGGDQPQHF.

The CDR3 sequence: CASRRQGVYNEQFF. The CDR3 DNA is TGTGCCAGCAGGAGACAGGGTGTTTACAATGAGCAGTTCTTC. J is TRBJ2-1 and V is TRBV6-1, with 7 nucleotides matching TRBD1. The CDR3 covers 14 residues. CDR1 is MNHNS and CDR2 is SASEGT in the germline V gene. Trimming removed 6 bases from V and 4 bases from J; junction bases left unmatched: 6.

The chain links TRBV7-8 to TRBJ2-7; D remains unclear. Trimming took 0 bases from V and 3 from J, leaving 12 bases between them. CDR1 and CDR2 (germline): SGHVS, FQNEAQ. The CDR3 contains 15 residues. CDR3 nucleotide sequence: TGTGCCAGCAGCTTAGCAGGTCTAGTACTCTACGAGCAGTACTTC. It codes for CASSLAGLVLYEQYF.

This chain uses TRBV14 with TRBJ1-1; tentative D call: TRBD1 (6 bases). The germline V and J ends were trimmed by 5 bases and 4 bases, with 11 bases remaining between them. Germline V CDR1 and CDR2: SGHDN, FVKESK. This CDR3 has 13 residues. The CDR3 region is CASSSNRATEAFF. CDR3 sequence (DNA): TGTGCCAGCAGCTCAAACAGGGCCACTGAAGCTTTCTTT.